One and the same sample provided the 17 T cell receptor beta chains below, sequenced in a study of T cells in Graves' hyperthyroidism and ophthalmopathy. The source material, RNA transcripts, was used to amplify TCR beta CDR3 regions. HTBI primers were employed in a first-round RT-PCR of the TCR CDR3. MiXCR was run by TCRdb on the multiplex PCR reads, yielding one entry per CDR3 protein. The sample records under 650,000 distinct CDR3 sequences, roughly 15% being singletons. The source material was blood. The origin of the receptors is a woman under 40 with Graves' hyperthyroidism.

This clonotype was counted a few times. The CDR3 loop is CASIRDNYNSPLHF. In nucleotides, the CDR3 is TGTGCCAGCATCCGGGACAACTATAATTCACCCCTCCACTTT. This sequence joins TRBV28 and TRBJ1-6; maybe TRBD1 (6 bases). The germline CDR1 and CDR2 sequences are MDHEN and SYDVKM. V dropped 7 bases and J dropped 3 bases, with 10 bases sitting between them. The CDR3 is made up of 14 amino acids.

This clonotype has a handful of counts. The chain employs TRBV3-1 and TRBJ2-2; 9 bases are shared with TRBD2. The CDR3 is made up of 15 amino acids. Germline CDR1 is LGHDT and CDR2 is YNNKEL (reference sequence). V shed 4 bases, J shed 6 bases, and the junction held 6 bases outside the gene matches. The CDR3 loop is CASSLSGGYAGELFF. Here the CDR3 DNA reads TGTGCCAGCAGCCTTAGCGGGGGTTACGCCGGGGAGCTGTTTTTT.

This clonotype was detected ten times or more. This chain connects TRBV6-1 to TRBJ2-5, with TRBD2 as a possible D gene (5 bases). CDR3 length: 13 residues. Germline CDR1 and CDR2: MNHNS and SASEGT. V was clipped by 2 bases and J by 5 bases, with 9 bases between them. In nucleotides, the CDR3 is TGTGCCAGCAGTGAAACGGGCGGGGAGACCCAGTACTTC. Protein product: CASSETGGETQYF.

This clonotype has a count of ten or more. The chain combines TRBV2 with TRBJ2-4; D not certain. V lost 4 bases, J lost 4 bases, and 11 bases lay in between. CDR3 length equals 14 residues. In germline, CDR1 is SNHLY, CDR2 FYNNEI. The CDR3 reads CASSGASEKNIQYF. CDR3 bases: TGTGCCAGCAGTGGTGCAAGCGAGAAAAACATTCAGTACTTC.

This clonotype was detected ten times or more. The chain recombines TRBV27 with TRBJ2-2; 7 bases agree with TRBD2. Germline loops: CDR1 MNHEY, CDR2 SMNVEV (reference sequence). CDR3 length equals 15 residues. V shed 1 base and J 7 bases; nucleotides not matched to a gene: 6. CDR3 amino acids: CASSLWGGSDGELFF. CDR3 bases: TGTGCCAGCAGTTTATGGGGGGGGTCGGACGGGGAGCTGTTTTTT.

This clonotype occurred a few times. The CDR3 protein is CASSSPGAYEQYF. CDR3 sequence (DNA): TGTGCCAGCAGTTCTCCCGGGGCCTACGAGCAGTACTTC. This chain uses TRBV28 with TRBJ2-7, with D possibly TRBD2 on 5 matching bases. Germline lookup yields CDR1 MDHEN and CDR2 SYDVKM. V lost 4 bases and J lost 2, with 9 bases in between. This CDR3 is 13 amino acids long.

This clonotype appeared many times. The chain recombines TRBV5-1 with TRBJ2-2; D gene ambiguous. V lost 4 bases and J lost 2, with 15 bases in between. The germline CDR1 and CDR2 sequences are SGHRS and YFSETQ. This CDR3 is built from 16 residues. The CDR3 here is CASSPLLYSNTGELFF. Written as DNA, the CDR3 is TGCGCCAGCAGCCCCCTCCTATACTCCAACACCGGGGAGCTGTTTTTT.

This clonotype was counted at least ten times. The chain couples TRBV3-1 to TRBJ2-3; TRBD2 is a possible D gene (6 bases). The CDR3 contains 15 residues. V was clipped by 1 base and J by 3 bases, with 11 bases between them. From germline, CDR1 is LGHDT and CDR2 YNNKEL (reference sequence). The CDR3 is CASSQGGGATDTQYF. CDR3 DNA sequence: TGTGCCAGCAGCCAAGGAGGAGGGGCTACAGATACGCAGTATTTT.

This clonotype was seen a few times. This chain uses TRBV2 with TRBJ2-2; 9 nucleotides align to TRBD2. The CDR3 is made up of 14 amino acids. Looked up from germline, CDR1 is SNHLY and CDR2 is FYNNEI. The J segment lost 4 bases and the V segment lost 6 bases, leaving 3 bases of the junction unmatched. CDR3 sequence (DNA): TGTGCCAGCAGGTCTAGCGGGATCACCGGGGAGCTGTTTTTT. Protein sequence: CASRSSGITGELFF. Full variable domain (rest looked up from reference TRBV2 and TRBJ2-2): EPEVTQTPSHQVTQMGQEVILRCVPISNHLYFYWYRQILGQKVEFLVSFYNNEISEKSEIFDDQFSVERPDGSNFTLKIRSTKLEDSAMYFCASRSSGITGELFFGEGSRLTVL.

In its sample, this clonotype was seen many times. This rearrangement joins TRBV7-8 to TRBJ2-4, with 8 bases matching TRBD1. The CDR3 length is 16 residues. The germline V gene encodes CDR1 SGHVS and CDR2 FQNEAQ. Trimming removed 4 bases from V and 10 bases from J; junction bases left unmatched: 15. This chain's CDR3 is CASSSYSDREVGIQYF. The DNA for the CDR3 is TGTGCCAGCAGCTCCTACTCGGACAGGGAGGTGGGGATTCAGTACTTC.

This clonotype occurred once. The chain combines TRBV7-9 with TRBJ2-2, with a tentative D call TRBD2 (5 bases). Deletions cut 4 bases from V and 6 bases from J, with 12 bases between. This CDR3 has 14 residues. The germline gives CDR1 SEHNR, CDR2 FQNEAQ (reference sequence). The CDR3 is CASSSYERAGELFF. Written as DNA, the CDR3 is TGTGCCAGCAGCTCTTATGAGAGGGCCGGGGAGCTGTTTTTT.

The rearrangement links TRBV27 to TRBJ2-2, with 8 bases that match TRBD1. This CDR3 region has 15 residues. The germline CDR1 and CDR2 sequences are MNHEY and SMNVEV (reference sequence). Losses at the gene ends were 3 bases for V and 4 bases for J; bases not matched to a gene: 4. The CDR3 nucleotides read TGTGCCAGCAGTTTGCAGGGGGCGATCACCGGGGAGCTGTTTTTT. Translating it yields CASSLQGAITGELFF.

As for this clonotype: This may stem from a read error, because a much larger clone lies one nucleotide away. The chain recombines TRBV3-1 with TRBJ2-7; 10 bases line up with TRBD1. V trimming: 9 bases; J trimming: 7 bases; junction bases outside the gene matches: 12. CDR3 length equals 14 residues. From germline, CDR1 is LGHDT and CDR2 YNNKEL (reference sequence). CDR3 amino acids: CARSARDRGSEQYF. In nucleotides, the CDR3 is TGTGCCAGGAGCGCCCGGGACAGGGGTTCGGAGCAGTACTTC.

The gene calls are TRBV9 and TRBJ2-3; D unclear. Trimming shortened V by 3 bases and J by 5 bases, and 7 bases separated the two germline ends. The germline V gene has CDR1 SGDLS and CDR2 YYNGEE. This CDR3 has 12 residues. Written as DNA, the CDR3 is TGTGCCAGCAGCGGACATTTAGATACGCAGTATTTT. This encodes CASSGHLDTQYF.

There are a few counts of this clonotype. The chain joins TRBV9 to TRBJ1-1; 7 bases align to TRBD1. Germline V gene data show CDR1 as SGDLS and CDR2 as YYNGEE. Trimming removed 4 bases from V and 3 bases from J; junction bases left unmatched: 6. There are 14 residues in the CDR3. The CDR3 sequence is CASSTRQGYTEAFF. The DNA of the CDR3 is TGTGCCAGCAGCACTCGACAGGGATACACTGAAGCTTTCTTT.

In its sample, this clonotype was seen many times. This rearrangement joins TRBV7-2 to TRBJ2-5; D is unresolved. V shed 2 bases and J shed 5 bases, with 12 bases lying between them. This CDR3 region has 14 residues. The germline V gene has CDR1 SGHTA and CDR2 FQGNSA. The CDR3 protein is CASSLSSIGETQYF. In nucleotides, the CDR3 is TGTGCCAGCAGCTTATCCTCAATAGGGGAGACCCAGTACTTC.

This chain links TRBV5-1 with TRBJ1-4, with 8 bases identical to TRBD1. Per germline, CDR1 SGHRS and CDR2 YFSETQ. V shed 0 bases, J shed 10 bases, and the junction held 8 bases outside the gene matches. This CDR3 has 15 amino acids. The CDR3 sequence: CASSLDRGDRGKLFF. The DNA for the CDR3 is TGCGCCAGCAGCTTGGACAGGGGGGACCGCGGAAAACTGTTTTTT.